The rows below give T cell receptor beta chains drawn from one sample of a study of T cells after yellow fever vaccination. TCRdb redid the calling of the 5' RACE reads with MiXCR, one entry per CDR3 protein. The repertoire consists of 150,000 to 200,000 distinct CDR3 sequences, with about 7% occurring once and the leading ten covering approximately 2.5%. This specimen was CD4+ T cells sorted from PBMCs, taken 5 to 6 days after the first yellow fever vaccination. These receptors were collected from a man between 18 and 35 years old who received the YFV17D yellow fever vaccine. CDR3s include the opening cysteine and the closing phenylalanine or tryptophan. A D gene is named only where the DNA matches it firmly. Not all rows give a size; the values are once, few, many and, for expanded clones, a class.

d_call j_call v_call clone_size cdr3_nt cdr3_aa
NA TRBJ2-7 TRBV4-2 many TGTGCCAGCAGCCAAGATATCAGGGGATCCTCCTACGAGCAGTACTTC CASSQDIRGSSYEQYF
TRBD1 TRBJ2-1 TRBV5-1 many TGCGCCAGCAGCGGGGGACAGGCGACCTACAATGAGCAGTTCTTC CASSGGQATYNEQFF
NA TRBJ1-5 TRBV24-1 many TGTGCCACCAGTGATTCGCGCGGCGGCAATCAGCCCCAGCATTTT CATSDSRGGNQPQHF
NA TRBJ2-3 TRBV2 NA TGTGCCAGCTCATATAGCGGCACAGATACGCAGTATTTT CASSYSGTDTQYF
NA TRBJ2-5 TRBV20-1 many TGCAGTGCTAGAGGGCGTGTCCAAGAGACCCAGTACTTC CSARGRVQETQYF
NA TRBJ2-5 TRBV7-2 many TGTGCCAGCAGCTACACCGGGGGAGGTCAGGAAGAGACCCAGTACTTC CASSYTGGGQEETQYF
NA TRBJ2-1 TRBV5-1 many TGCGCCAGCAGTGGGGGAGCGCCCTCCTACAATGAGCAGTTCTTC CASSGGAPSYNEQFF
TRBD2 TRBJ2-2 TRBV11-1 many TGTGCCAGCAGCTTTTTAGCGGGGGGATTCGCGAACACCGGGGAGCTGTTTTTT CASSFLAGGFANTGELFF
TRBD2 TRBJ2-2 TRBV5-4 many TGTGCCAGCAGCTCTGATGGACTAGCGGTGAACACCGGGGAGCTGTTTTTT CASSSDGLAVNTGELFF
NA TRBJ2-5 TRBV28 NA TGTGCCAGCAGTAGTTCGGGCTTGGGGGCCCAGTACTTC CASSSSGLGAQYF
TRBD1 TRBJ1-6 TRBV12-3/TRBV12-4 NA TGTGCCAGCAGTTTATTGGACAGGGGAAATTCACCCCTCCACTTT CASSLLDRGNSPLHF
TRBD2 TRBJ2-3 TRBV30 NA TGTGCCTGGAGTGTAACAGCGGGGGGGGGTACGCAGTATTTT CAWSVTAGGGTQYF
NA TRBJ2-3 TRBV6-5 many TGTGCCGGGGAGGACTACAGCACAGATACGCAGTATTTT CAGEDYSTDTQYF
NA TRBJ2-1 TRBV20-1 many TGCAGTGCCCCAGGCAGGGGTAAAGATGAGCAGTTCTTC CSAPGRGKDEQFF
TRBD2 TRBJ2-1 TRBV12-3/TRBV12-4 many TGTGCCAGCAGGTCCGGGACTAGCGGGGCCAATGAGCAGTTCTTC CASRSGTSGANEQFF
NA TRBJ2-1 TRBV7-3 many TGTGCCAGCAGCTTAAGGGGGAATGAGCAGTTCTTC CASSLRGNEQFF
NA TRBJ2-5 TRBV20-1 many TGCAGTGCGCCTCACCGGGCCTCGAGAGAAGAGACCCAGTACTTC CSAPHRASREETQYF
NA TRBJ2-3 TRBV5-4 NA TGTGCCAGCAGCTTAAAGTCCGGCGGGGCAGATACGCAGTATTTT CASSLKSGGADTQYF
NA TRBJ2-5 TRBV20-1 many TGCAGTGCTAGGTACAAGAGGGAGACCCAGTACTTC CSARYKRETQYF
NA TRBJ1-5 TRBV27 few TGTGCCAGCAGTTTTATGTCGGGAGAGAATCAGCCCCAGCATTTT CASSFMSGENQPQHF
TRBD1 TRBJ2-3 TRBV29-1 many TGCAGCGACACGACAGGGGCTAGCACAGATACGCAGTATTTT CSDTTGASTDTQYF
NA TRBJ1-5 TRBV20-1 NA TGCAGTGCCGGGTTATCCGATCAGCCCCAGCATTTT CSAGLSDQPQHF
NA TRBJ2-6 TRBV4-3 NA TGCGCCAGCAGCCAAGGACTGGGTTTCTCTGGGGCCAACGTCCTGACTTTC CASSQGLGFSGANVLTF
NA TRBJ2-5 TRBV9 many TGTGCCAGCAGCGTATCAGAGACCCAGTACTTC CASSVSETQYF